Below, 10 T cell receptor beta chains from the same sample are listed, as sequenced in a study of graft-versus-host responses after intestinal transplantation. The assay was immunoSEQ multiplex PCR, and TCRdb's table has in-frame clones only and misses some. The table records roughly 120,000 clones, 90% of them present only once. No antigen has been identified for these receptors. Source: unstimulated CD4+ T cells sorted from spleen or lymph node cells, taken before intestinal transplant. All receptors come from a human donor who received an intestinal transplant.

Comment on this clone: An end of the junction differs from the germline gene, which may be a read error. This chain uses TRBV5-6 with TRBJ2-7; 8 bases map to TRBD1. This CDR3 region has 12 residues. CDR1 and CDR2 (germline): SGHDT, YYEEEE. The CDR3 coding sequence is TGTGCCAGCAGCCCTGACAGGGGAGCGCCCCTTTTC. Protein sequence: CASSPDRGAPLF.

The rearrangement joins TRBV7-9 to TRBJ2-1; a possible D gene is TRBD2 (6 bases). This CDR3 spans 17 amino acids. V was shortened by 2 bases and J by 2 bases, with 16 bases between the two germline ends. Germline CDR1 and CDR2: SEHNR and FQNEAQ (reference sequence). The CDR3 here is CASSLRWRDPPYNEQFF. CDR3 coding DNA: TGTGCCAGCAGCTTAAGGTGGCGGGACCCCCCCTACAATGAGCAGTTCTTC.

The chain couples TRBV19 to TRBJ2-2; D may be TRBD1 (8 bases). The CDR3 is 15 amino acids. Trimming removed 2 bases from V and 3 bases from J, with 10 bases in between. In germline, CDR1 is LNHDA, CDR2 SQIVND (reference sequence). In DNA form, the CDR3 reads TGTGCCAGTAGTATAACAGGGGGGGACACCGGGGAGCTGTTTTTT. This sequence encodes CASSITGGDTGELFF.

The V gene is TRBV2, the J gene TRBJ1-4; TRBD1 agrees at 9 bases. Germline V gene lookup returns CDR1 SNHLY and CDR2 FYNNEI. V lost 7 bases to trimming and J lost 8 bases; unmatched junction nucleotides: 11. This CDR3 has 15 amino acids. In DNA form, the CDR3 reads TGTGCCAGCAATACTCCACAGGGGGCGAAGGAAAAACTGTTTTTT. Residues: CASNTPQGAKEKLFF. Variable domain in full (rest from reference TRBV2 and TRBJ1-4): EPEVTQTPSHQVTQMGQEVILRCVPISNHLYFYWYRQILGQKVEFLVSFYNNEISEKSEIFDDQFSVERPDGSNFTLKIRSTKLEDSAMYFCASNTPQGAKEKLFFGSGTQLSVL.

V and J are TRBV29-1 and TRBJ1-1; 11 bases match TRBD1. V lost 7 bases, J lost 5 bases, and 3 bases stayed unmatched. The CDR3 length is 12 residues. Germline CDR1 reads SQVTM; CDR2 reads ANQGSEA. CDR3 in DNA: TGCAGCGCGGACAGGGGGCAAACTGAAGCTTTCTTT. As protein: CSADRGQTEAFF.

This clone was counted once. The J gene is TRBJ2-7, the V gene TRBV7-9, with D possibly being TRBD1 (6 bases). Between the trimmed V and J ends, which lost 8 bases and 1 base, there was a span of 12 bases. The CDR3 is 13 amino acids. Germline CDR1 reads SEHNR; CDR2 reads FQNEAQ (reference sequence). Here the CDR3 reads CASRHTGSYEQYF. The CDR3 bases are TGTGCCAGCCGGCATACAGGGTCCTACGAGCAGTACTTC.

The V gene is TRBV5-6, the J gene TRBJ2-5; D possibly corresponds to TRBD2 (6 bases). Germline V gene data show CDR1 as SGHDT and CDR2 as YYEEEE. CDR3 size: 16 residues. Trimming pared 4 bases from V and 4 bases from J, leaving 20 bases between. This chain's CDR3 is CASSPGLTSGGETQYF. The CDR3 nucleotides are TGTGCCAGCAGCCCGGGACTTACTAGTGGAGGAGAGACCCAGTACTTC.

The chain links TRBV2 to TRBJ2-7; D may be TRBD2 (5 bases). CDR3 length equals 13 residues. V lost 7 bases and J lost 4, with 14 bases in between. Germline V gene lookup returns CDR1 SNHLY and CDR2 FYNNEI. CDR3 sequence reads: CASTRGEEYEQYF. The CDR3 region has the DNA TGTGCCAGCACTCGGGGAGAGGAATACGAGCAGTACTTC.

Note on this clone: Sequence at one end of the junction differs from germline and may be a read error. The chain combines TRBV28 with TRBJ2-7; 9 bases are a match to TRBD1. The CDR3 length is 13 residues. Germline V gene sequence: CDR1 MDHEN, CDR2 SYDVKM. The CDR3 region has the DNA TGTGCCAGCAGTTCCCGATCGGGACAGGGACAGGGCTTC. It yields the protein CASSSRSGQGQGF.

The count of this clone is one. This rearrangement joins TRBV5-4 to TRBJ2-3; 8 nucleotides align to TRBD1. CDR3 length: 14 amino acids. The germline gives CDR1 SGHNT, CDR2 YYREEE (reference sequence). Germline trimming cut 4 bases from V and 2 bases from J; bases unmatched to any gene: 3. In DNA, the CDR3 is TGTGCCAGCAGCGCGGACAGGGTCACAGATACGCAGTATTTT. Its translation is CASSADRVTDTQYF.